These T cell receptor beta chains were read from a single sample in a study of OX40 agonist ivuxolimab in advanced cancers. Repertoires were generated with immunoSEQ multiplex PCR, while TCRdb's copy carries only in-frame clones and drops some. Of about 72,000 clones listed, 88% were seen once; the top ten hold approximately 0.98%. Sequences were derived from CD4+ or CD8+ T cells sorted from blood, sampled in a trial of the OX40 agonist ivuxolimab. These receptors all stem from an adult with an advanced solid tumor such as melanoma, head and neck, liver or kidney cancer. CDR3s include the opening cysteine and the closing phenylalanine or tryptophan. The D gene is left open where the match is weak. For some rows the clone size is stated as once, few or many, or as a class when expanded; others skip it.

-	-	TRBV28	TRBJ2-7	TGTGCCAGCGAGGGCCCTATCTACGAGCAGTACTTC	CASEGPIYEQYF
TRBD2	once	TRBV5-1	TRBJ2-3	TGCGCCAGCAGCTTGGAGACCCGGGAGGGCGGCGCAGATACGCAGTATTTT	CASSLETREGGADTQYF
TRBD1	-	TRBV10-1	TRBJ1-1	TGCGCCAGCAGTGTCGGGACAGGGGTCGTTGGCACTGAAGCTTTCTTT	CASSVGTGVVGTEAFF
TRBD1	-	TRBV5-1	TRBJ1-3	TGCGCCAGCAGCTTGGCAGGGGGCTTTTCTGGAAACACCATATATTTT	CASSLAGGFSGNTIYF
-	few	TRBV11-2	TRBJ2-1	TGTGCCAGCAGCTTAAGGTTATGGGACAACAATGAGCAGTTCTTC	CASSLRLWDNNEQFF
TRBD2	-	TRBV13	TRBJ2-1	TGTGCCAGCAGCTTACCCCCCTCTAGCGGGAGCCACAATGAGCAGTTCTTC	CASSLPPSSGSHNEQFF
TRBD1	few	TRBV5-1	TRBJ2-2	TGCGCCAGCAGCCCCGGTACAGGGGGCACCGGGGAGCTGTTTTTT	CASSPGTGGTGELFF
TRBD1	-	TRBV18	TRBJ2-2	TGTGCCAGCTCACAGGGGACAGGGGACGCCGGGGAGCTGTTTTTT	CASSQGTGDAGELFF
TRBD1	-	TRBV6-5	TRBJ1-1	TGTGCCAGCAGTTACTCGTTAGGGGGCCTTTCTGAAGCTTTCTTT	CASSYSLGGLSEAFF
TRBD2	-	TRBV7-2	TRBJ2-5	TGTGCCAGCAGCTTAGCGCTAGGCGGGGGGTTAAAGACCCAGTACTTC	CASSLALGGGLKTQYF
-	-	TRBV20-1	TRBJ2-5	TGCAGTGTGCAGCGGAAAGAGACCCAGTACTTC	CSVQRKETQYF
TRBD1	-	TRBV4-1	TRBJ1-2	TGCGCCAGCAGTCAGCTGACAGGGTTGTCGGGCGGCTACACCTTC	CASSQLTGLSGGYTF
-	-	TRBV19	TRBJ1-5	TGTGCCAGTGGGTATAAACAGCCCCAGCATTTT	CASGYKQPQHF
TRBD1	-	TRBV2	TRBJ2-5	TGTGCCAGCAGTGGGAGACAGGGGGGGTTCTTTAAGGAGACCCAGTACTTC	CASSGRQGGFFKETQYF